This T cell receptor beta chain is from a study of blood T cell repertoires in COVID-19 (dated by TCRdb to about 2020). About the investigation overall: Samples from collaborators originated in the United States, Italy and Spain and spanned both the acute and convalescent phases of COVID-19. Samples came from the ongoing ImmuneRACE study (first 160 participants) plus 1,254 subjects from 6 global collaborators. A freely available public database, intended as a resource for researchers studying the immune response to SARS-CoV-2, is where the repertoires were released. Subjects who had been exposed to COVID-19, were actively infected with it, or had recovered from it provided the deeply sampled blood TCRbeta repertoires that made up the dataset. A de-identified subject ID, COVID-19 status, age in years and sex were almost always included in the sample metadata. The material from the prospective study consisted of cDNA or gDNA derived from T cells, B-cell-depleted T cells, or PBMCs. Where available, HLA class I and class II types were obtained from metadata supplied by the sample provider rather than from assay-based typing. Study-level results and caveats: Clinical and demographic metadata were provided uncurated, with the amount varying by source and participant.

CDR1 and CDR2 are read off the germline V gene as ENHRY and SYGVKD. From the cysteine through the phenylalanine, the CDR3 covers 16 amino acids. This entry keeps only the CDR3 DNA: 48 bases, framed from base 1. V is pared back by 0 bases and J by 12 bases, with 24 bases lying between the germline termini. The immunoSEQ Assay, a bias-controlled multiplex PCR, was used to amplify TCRbeta CDR3 regions from genomic DNA. Under the source paper's analysis protocol: Within the assay, amplification of reference gene primers was used to estimate how many nucleated cells each sample contained. Sequence reads were collapsed and filtered to measure the absolute abundance of every unique TCRbeta CDR3 rearrangement. Productive Simpson clonality was computed per sample as the square root of Simpson's diversity index over productive rearrangements. The clones in this table, taken by TCRdb from immuneACCESS, are in-frame only. Not every clone is retained; where verified, under half of the shortfall comes from an unresolved V gene, and the cause of the rest is unknown. V, J and clone size reflect that table, while D and trimming were determined from the DNA. The sample records about 89,000 clones, about 91% of which are singletons. Approximately 0.5% of the sample comes from the top ten.

On this clone itself: Its antigen specificity is not known. One base away there is no much larger clone; base qualities are not given.

Collaborating institutions collected whole blood in K2EDTA tubes following their own protocols. For TCRbeta analysis, collaborators shipped samples as frozen whole blood, isolated PBMCs, or DNA extracted from either of those sample types. Source material: peripheral blood. This TCR came from a man aged 55 to 70 with acute or convalescent COVID-19. The rearranged segments are TRBV10-3 and TRBJ2-7; TRBD1 could be the D gene, as 6 bases match. For the CDR3, the sequence is CAISESPGTSPKGGYF. The sequence in DNA is TGTGCCATCAGTGAGTCACCCGGGACCAGTCCTAAAGGGGGGTACTTC.